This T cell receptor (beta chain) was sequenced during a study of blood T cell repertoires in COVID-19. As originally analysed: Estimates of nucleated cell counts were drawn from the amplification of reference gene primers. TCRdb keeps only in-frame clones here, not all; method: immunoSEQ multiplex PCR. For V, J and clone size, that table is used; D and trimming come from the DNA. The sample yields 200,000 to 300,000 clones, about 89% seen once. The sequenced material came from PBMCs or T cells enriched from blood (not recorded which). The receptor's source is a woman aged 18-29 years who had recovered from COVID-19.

The CDR3 loop reads CATSSGQGARGEKLFF. CDR3 in DNA: TGTGCCACCAGCAGCGGACAGGGGGCAAGGGGTGAAAAACTGTTTTTT. This chain links TRBV15 with TRBJ1-4, with 11 bases that match TRBD1. V lost 3 bases and J lost 7; bases outside the gene matches: 7. From germline, CDR1 is LNHNV and CDR2 YYDKDF (reference sequence). The CDR3 contains 16 residues.